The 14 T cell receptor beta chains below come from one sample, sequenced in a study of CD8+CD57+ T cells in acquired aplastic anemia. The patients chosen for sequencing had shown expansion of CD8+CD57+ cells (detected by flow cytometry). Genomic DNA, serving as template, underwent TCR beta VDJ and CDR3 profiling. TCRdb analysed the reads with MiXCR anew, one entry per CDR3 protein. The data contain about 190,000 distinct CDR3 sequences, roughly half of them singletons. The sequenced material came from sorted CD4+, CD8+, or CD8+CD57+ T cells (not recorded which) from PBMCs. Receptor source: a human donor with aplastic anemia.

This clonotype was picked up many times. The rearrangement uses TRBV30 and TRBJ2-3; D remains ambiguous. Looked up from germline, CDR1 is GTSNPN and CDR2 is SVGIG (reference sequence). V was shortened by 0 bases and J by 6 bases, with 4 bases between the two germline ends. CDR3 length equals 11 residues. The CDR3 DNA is TGTGCCTGGAGTGTACTGGATACGCAGTATTTT. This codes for CAWSVLDTQYF.

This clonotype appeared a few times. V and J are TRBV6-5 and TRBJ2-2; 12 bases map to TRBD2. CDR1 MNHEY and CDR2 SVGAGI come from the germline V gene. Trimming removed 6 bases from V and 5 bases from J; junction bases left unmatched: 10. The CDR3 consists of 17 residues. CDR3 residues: CASSPRLAGDRTGELFF. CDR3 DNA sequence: TGTGCCAGCAGCCCTCGACTAGCGGGAGATCGAACCGGGGAGCTGTTTTTT.

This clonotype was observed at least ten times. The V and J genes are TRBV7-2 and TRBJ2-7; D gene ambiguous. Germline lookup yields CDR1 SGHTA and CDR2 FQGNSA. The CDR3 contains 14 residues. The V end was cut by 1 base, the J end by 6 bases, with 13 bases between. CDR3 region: CASSLEMSWAEQYF. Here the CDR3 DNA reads TGTGCCAGCAGCTTAGAAATGTCCTGGGCCGAGCAGTACTTC.

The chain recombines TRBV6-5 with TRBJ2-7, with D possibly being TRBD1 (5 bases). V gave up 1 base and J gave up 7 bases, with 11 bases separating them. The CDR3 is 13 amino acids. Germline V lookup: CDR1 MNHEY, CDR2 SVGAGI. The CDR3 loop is CASSYFIGAEQYF. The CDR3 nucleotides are TGTGCCAGCAGTTACTTTATAGGGGCTGAGCAGTACTTC.

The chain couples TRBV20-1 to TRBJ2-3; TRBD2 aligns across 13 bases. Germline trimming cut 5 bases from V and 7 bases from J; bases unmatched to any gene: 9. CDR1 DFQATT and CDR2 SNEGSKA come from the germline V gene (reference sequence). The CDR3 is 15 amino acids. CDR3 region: CSARTSGRASHTQYF. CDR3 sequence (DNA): TGCAGTGCTCGTACTAGCGGGAGGGCCTCACATACGCAGTATTTT.

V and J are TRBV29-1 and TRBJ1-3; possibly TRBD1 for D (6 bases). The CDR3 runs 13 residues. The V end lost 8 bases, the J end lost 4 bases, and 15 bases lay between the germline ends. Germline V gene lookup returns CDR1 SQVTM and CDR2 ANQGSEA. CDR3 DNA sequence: TGCAGCTTAGATCAGGGGAGAGGAAACACCATATATTTT. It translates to CSLDQGRGNTIYF.

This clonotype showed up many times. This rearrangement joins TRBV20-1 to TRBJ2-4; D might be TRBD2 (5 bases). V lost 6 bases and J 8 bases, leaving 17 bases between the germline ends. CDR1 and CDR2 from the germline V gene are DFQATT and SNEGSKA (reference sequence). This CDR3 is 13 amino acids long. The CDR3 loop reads CSAEDSAEHIQYF. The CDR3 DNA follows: TGCAGTGCAGAGGACTCGGCCGAACACATTCAGTACTTC.

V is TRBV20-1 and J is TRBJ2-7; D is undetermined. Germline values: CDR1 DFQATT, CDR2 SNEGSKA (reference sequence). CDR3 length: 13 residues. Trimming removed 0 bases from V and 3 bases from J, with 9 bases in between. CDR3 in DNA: TGCAGTGCTAGAGATGGAGCAGACTACGAGCAGTACTTC. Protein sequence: CSARDGADYEQYF.

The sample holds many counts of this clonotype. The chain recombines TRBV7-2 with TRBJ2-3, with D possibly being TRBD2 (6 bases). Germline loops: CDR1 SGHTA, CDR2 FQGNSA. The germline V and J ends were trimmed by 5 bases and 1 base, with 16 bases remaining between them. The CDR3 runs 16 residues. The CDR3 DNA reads TGTGCCAGCAGCCTTGGGGGAGGACCGGGCACAGATACGCAGTATTTT. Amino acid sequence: CASSLGGGPGTDTQYF.

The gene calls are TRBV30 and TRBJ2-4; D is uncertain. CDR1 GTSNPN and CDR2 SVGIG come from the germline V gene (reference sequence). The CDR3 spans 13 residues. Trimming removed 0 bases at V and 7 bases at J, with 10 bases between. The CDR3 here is CAWSVNGRNIQYF. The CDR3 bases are TGTGCCTGGAGTGTCAACGGAAGGAACATTCAGTACTTC.

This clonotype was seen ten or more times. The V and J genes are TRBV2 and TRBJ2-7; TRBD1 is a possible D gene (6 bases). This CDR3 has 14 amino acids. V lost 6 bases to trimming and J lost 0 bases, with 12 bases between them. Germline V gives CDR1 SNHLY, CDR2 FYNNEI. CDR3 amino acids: CASRARDNSYEQYF. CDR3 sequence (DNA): TGTGCCAGCAGAGCCCGGGACAACTCCTACGAGCAGTACTTC.

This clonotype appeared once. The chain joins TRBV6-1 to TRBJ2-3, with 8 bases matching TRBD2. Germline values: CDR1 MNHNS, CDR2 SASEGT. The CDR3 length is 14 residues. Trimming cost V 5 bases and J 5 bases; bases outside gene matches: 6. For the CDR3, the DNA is TGTGCCAGCAGTCCGGGACTAGTAATAGATACGCAGTATTTT. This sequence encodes CASSPGLVIDTQYF.

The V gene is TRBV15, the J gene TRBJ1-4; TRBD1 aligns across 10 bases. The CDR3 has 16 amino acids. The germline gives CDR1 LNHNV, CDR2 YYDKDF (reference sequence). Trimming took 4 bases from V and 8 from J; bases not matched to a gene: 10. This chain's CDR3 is CATSTRPGTGVEKLFF. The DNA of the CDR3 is TGTGCCACCAGCACTCGTCCCGGGACAGGGGTGGAAAAACTGTTTTTT.

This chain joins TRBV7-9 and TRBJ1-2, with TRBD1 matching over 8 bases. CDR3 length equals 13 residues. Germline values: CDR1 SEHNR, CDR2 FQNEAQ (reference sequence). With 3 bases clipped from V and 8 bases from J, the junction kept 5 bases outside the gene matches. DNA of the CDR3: TGTGCCAGCAGCTTGGGACAGGAAGGGGGCTACACCTTC. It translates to CASSLGQEGGYTF.